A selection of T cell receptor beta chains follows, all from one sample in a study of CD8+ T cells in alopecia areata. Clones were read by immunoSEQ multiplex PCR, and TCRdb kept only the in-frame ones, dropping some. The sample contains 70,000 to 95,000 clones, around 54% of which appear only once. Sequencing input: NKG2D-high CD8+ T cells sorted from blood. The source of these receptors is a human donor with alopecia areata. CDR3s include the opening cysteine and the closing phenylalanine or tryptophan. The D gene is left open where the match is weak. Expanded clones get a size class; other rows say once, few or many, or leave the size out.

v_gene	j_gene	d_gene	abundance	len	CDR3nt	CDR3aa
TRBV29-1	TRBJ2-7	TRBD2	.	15	TGCAGCGTTGAGGGACTAGCGGGAGGGTCCTACGAGCAGTACTTC	CSVEGLAGGSYEQYF
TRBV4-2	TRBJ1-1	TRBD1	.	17	TGTGCCAGCAGCCAAGAATTTTTGGGACAGGGAGGCACTGAAGCTTTCTTT	CASSQEFLGQGGTEAFF
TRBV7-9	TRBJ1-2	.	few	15	TGTGCCAGCAGCGAACTAACCGGGGTTCGTTATGGCTACACCTTC	CASSELTGVRYGYTF
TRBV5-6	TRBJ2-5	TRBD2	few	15	TGTGCCAGCAGCTGGGCTAGCGGGAGCTTAGAGACCCAGTACTTC	CASSWASGSLETQYF
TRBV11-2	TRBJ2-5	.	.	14	TGTGCCAGCAGCTTAGTAGGGGGAGGAGAGACCCAGTACTTC	CASSLVGGGETQYF
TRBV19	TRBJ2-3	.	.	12	TGTGCCAGTAGTTTGGCGGGCCATACGCAGTATTTT	CASSLAGHTQYF
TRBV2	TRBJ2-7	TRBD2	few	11	TGTGCCAGCAGTTACTCCGGGACTAGCGGCTTC	CASSYSGTSGF
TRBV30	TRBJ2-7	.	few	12	TGTGCCTGGAGCCTGAGCCCCTACGAGCAGTACTTC	CAWSLSPYEQYF
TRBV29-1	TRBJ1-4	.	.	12	TGCAGCGTTGAAGATTCGGGCGAAAAACTGTTTTTT	CSVEDSGEKLFF
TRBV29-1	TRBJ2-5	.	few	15	TGCAGCGCCGCCGGGGGCGGGGAGCACCAAGAGACCCAGTACTTC	CSAAGGGEHQETQYF
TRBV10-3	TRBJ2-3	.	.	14	TGTGCCATCAGCGGGGGCGGGGGCACAGATACGCAGTATTTT	CAISGGGGTDTQYF
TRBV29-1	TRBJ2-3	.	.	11	TGCAGCGTTTGGGGTACAGATACGCAGTATTTT	CSVWGTDTQYF
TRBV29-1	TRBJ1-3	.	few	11	TGCAGCGTTGGACAGGCAAACACCATATATTTT	CSVGQANTIYF
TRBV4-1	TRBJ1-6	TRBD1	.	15	TGCGCCAGCAGCCAAGCCACAGGGGATAATTCACCCCTCCACTTT	CASSQATGDNSPLHF
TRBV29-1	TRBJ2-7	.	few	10	TGCAGCGCCCGCGACGGCGAGCAGTACTTC	CSARDGEQYF
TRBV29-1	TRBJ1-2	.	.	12	TGCAGCGTTGAAAAGGGAGGAACTGGCTACACCTTC	CSVEKGGTGYTF
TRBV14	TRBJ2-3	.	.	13	TGTGCTCAAGCCCGGACAGGCACAGATACGCAGTATTTT	CAQARTGTDTQYF
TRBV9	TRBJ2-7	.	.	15	TGTGCCAGCAGCGGGGGTCGGCTACCAACCTACGAGCAGTACTTC	CASSGGRLPTYEQYF
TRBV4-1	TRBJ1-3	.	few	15	TGCGCCAGCAGCCAAGAGCGGCAGTCTGGGGGCACCATATATTTT	CASSQERQSGGTIYF
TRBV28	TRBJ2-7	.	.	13	TGTGCCAGCAGCCTAGGTCGAGACTACGAGCAGTACTTC	CASSLGRDYEQYF
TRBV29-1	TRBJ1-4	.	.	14	TGCAGCGTTGAAGACCGCGCAACTAATGAAAAACTGTTTTTT	CSVEDRATNEKLFF
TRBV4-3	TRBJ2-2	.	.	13	TGCGCCAGCAGCCAGGGGGCGGGCGGGGAGCTGTTTTTT	CASSQGAGGELFF
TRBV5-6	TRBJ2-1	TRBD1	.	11	TGTGCCAGCACAGGGGGTAATGAGCAGTTCTTC	CASTGGNEQFF
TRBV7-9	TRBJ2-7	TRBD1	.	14	TGTGCCAGCAGCTGGAGACAGGGAATCTACGAGCAGTACTTC	CASSWRQGIYEQYF
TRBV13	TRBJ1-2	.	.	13	TGTGCCAGCAGCTTAGGGGGAGCCTATGGCTACACCTTC	CASSLGGAYGYTF
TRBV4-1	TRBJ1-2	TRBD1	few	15	TGCGCCAGCAGCCAAGACCCGGGACAGGAGTATGGCTACACCTTC	CASSQDPGQEYGYTF
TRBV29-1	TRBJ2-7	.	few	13	TGCAGCGTTGTAGAGGGGCAATCCTACGAGCAGTACTTC	CSVVEGQSYEQYF
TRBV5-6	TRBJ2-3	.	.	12	TGTGCCAGCAGAACCGGTTGGGATACGCAGTATTTT	CASRTGWDTQYF